This T cell receptor (beta chain) originates from a study of patients and donors after allogeneic stem cell transplantation. The J segment lost 0 bases and the V segment lost 1 base, leaving 5 bases of the junction unmatched. The CDR3 contains 16 residues. Germline V gives CDR1 SGHDT, CDR2 YYEEEE. TCRdb itself ran the RT-PCR reads through MiXCR, one entry per CDR3 protein. The table lists approximately 200,000 distinct CDR3 sequences, over 12% of them singletons, with 11% in the top ten. V usage is TRBV5-6 and J usage is TRBJ1-1; 8 bases map to TRBD1. Sequenced: blood, either unsorted or a sorted T cell fraction (not recorded which). The TCR originated in a human donor who was either an allogeneic HSCT recipient or a stem cell or donor lymphocyte infusion donor (not recorded which). It is not recorded whose cells these are; they may come from a transplant donor. The CDR3 loop reads CASSLYPDRVNTEAFF. Here the CDR3 DNA reads TGTGCCAGCAGCTTGTACCCGGACAGGGTGAACACTGAAGCTTTCTTT.